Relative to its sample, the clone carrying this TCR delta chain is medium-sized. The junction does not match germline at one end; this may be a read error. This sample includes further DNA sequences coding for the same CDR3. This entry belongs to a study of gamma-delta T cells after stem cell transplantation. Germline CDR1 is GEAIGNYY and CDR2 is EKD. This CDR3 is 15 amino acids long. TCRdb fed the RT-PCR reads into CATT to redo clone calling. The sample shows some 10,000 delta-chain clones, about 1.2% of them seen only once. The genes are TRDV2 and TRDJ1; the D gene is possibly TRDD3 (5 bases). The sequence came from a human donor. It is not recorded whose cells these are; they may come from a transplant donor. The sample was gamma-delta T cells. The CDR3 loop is CACDTVEGSTNKLIF. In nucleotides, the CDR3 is TGTGCCTGTGACACCGTTGAGGGATCCACCAATAAACTCATCTTT.